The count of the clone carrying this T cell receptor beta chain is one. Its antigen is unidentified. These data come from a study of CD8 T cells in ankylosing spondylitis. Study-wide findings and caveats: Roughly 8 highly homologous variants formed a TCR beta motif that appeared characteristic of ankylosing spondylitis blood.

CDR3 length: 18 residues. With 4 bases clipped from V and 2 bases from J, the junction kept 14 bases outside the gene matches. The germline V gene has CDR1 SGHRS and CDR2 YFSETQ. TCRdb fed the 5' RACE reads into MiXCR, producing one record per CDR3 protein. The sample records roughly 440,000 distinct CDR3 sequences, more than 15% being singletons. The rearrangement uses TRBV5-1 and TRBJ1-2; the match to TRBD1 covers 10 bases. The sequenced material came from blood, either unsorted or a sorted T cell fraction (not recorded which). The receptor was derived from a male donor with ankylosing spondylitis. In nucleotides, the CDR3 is TGCGCCAGCAGCCTAGGCTCGGGGACAGGGGCTACCAACTATGGCTACACCTTC. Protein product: CASSLGSGTGATNYGYTF.